This T cell receptor (beta chain) stems from a study of technical replicates of blood from a few donors. Generated by immunoSEQ multiplex PCR, the TCRdb table keeps only in-frame clones and is missing some. The sample has over 55,000 clones; approximately 96% are singletons. From germline, CDR1 is SGHNT and CDR2 YYREEE (reference sequence). This CDR3 has 15 residues. The V segment lost 5 bases and the J segment 3 bases; nucleotides outside the gene matches: 10. The material sequenced was T cells isolated from PBMCs. The V call is TRBV5-4, the J call TRBJ1-1; 7 bases are shared with TRBD1. The TCR was taken from a human donor in good health. CDR3 in DNA: TGTGCCAGCAGAAGACAGGGTTTGCGGGACACTGAAGCTTTCTTT. This codes for CASRRQGLRDTEAFF. The whole variable domain, remainder taken from reference TRBV5-4 and TRBJ1-1, is ETGVTQSPTHLIKTRGQQVTLRCSSQSGHNTVSWYQQALGQGPQFIFQYYREEENGRGNFPPRFSGLQFPNYSSELNVNALELDDSALYLCASRRQGLRDTEAFFGQGTRLTVV.